The next 30 T cell receptor beta chains were all read from a single sample in a study of blood T cell repertoires in COVID-19. Generated by immunoSEQ multiplex PCR, the TCRdb table keeps only in-frame clones and is missing some. The profile shows about 320,000 clones, about nine tenths of them singletons. Sequences were obtained from peripheral blood. These receptors came from a woman aged 25-40 years with COVID-19, enrolled during active disease.

The gene calls are TRBV7-8 and TRBJ1-1, with 7 bases aligning to TRBD1. The CDR3 is 15 residues long. From germline, CDR1 is SGHVS and CDR2 FQNEAQ. V lost 4 bases to trimming and J lost 4 bases; unmatched junction nucleotides: 9. Here the CDR3 reads CASSSRWSGGTEAFF. In DNA, the CDR3 is TGTGCCAGCAGCTCAAGATGGTCAGGGGGCACTGAAGCTTTCTTT.

J is TRBJ1-3 and V is TRBV30, with 8 positions matching TRBD1. J gave up 4 bases and V 0 bases, and 23 bases lay outside the gene matches. There are 21 residues in the CDR3. The germline CDR1 and CDR2 sequences are GTSNPN and SVGIG (reference sequence). The CDR3 loop is CAWSVRLKQGGRRLGGNTIYF. The CDR3, as DNA: TGTGCCTGGAGTGTACGCTTAAAACAGGGGGGTAGGCGGCTAGGAGGAAACACCATATATTTT.

This chain links TRBV7-2 with TRBJ1-3; 11 bases line up with TRBD1. V lost 2 bases and J lost 2; bases outside the gene matches: 5. Germline CDR1 reads SGHTA; CDR2 reads FQGNSA. The length of the CDR3 is 17 residues. CDR3 loop: CASSLSGQGATGNTIYF. CDR3 in DNA: TGTGCCAGCAGCTTATCAGGACAGGGGGCCACTGGAAACACCATATATTTT.

The genes are TRBV6-5 and TRBJ1-2; TRBD1 matches 10 bases. The ends lost 5 bases at V and 7 bases at J; junction bases unmatched: 7. The length of the CDR3 is 14 residues. Germline V gives CDR1 MNHEY, CDR2 SVGAGI. The DNA for the CDR3 is TGTGCCAGCAGTCCGGGACAGGGGTTTAGTGGCTACACCTTC. This translates into CASSPGQGFSGYTF.

This sequence joins TRBV7-8 and TRBJ1-1; 9 bases match TRBD1. Trimming took 4 bases from V and 5 from J; bases not matched to a gene: 8. Germline V lookup: CDR1 SGHVS, CDR2 FQNEAQ. This CDR3 comprises 15 residues. The DNA for the CDR3 is TGTGCCAGCAGCTCTTCACAGGGGGCAAGGACTGAAGCTTTCTTT. Translating gives CASSSSQGARTEAFF.

This clone was picked up a small number of times. J is TRBJ1-2 and V is TRBV7-9; D is perhaps TRBD1 (5 bases). V lost 2 bases to trimming and J lost 8 bases, with 12 bases between them. In germline, CDR1 is SEHNR, CDR2 FQNEAQ (reference sequence). The CDR3 sequence is 13 residues long. CDR3 amino acids: CASSLKGLKGYTF. The DNA of the CDR3 is TGTGCCAGCAGCTTAAAGGGACTAAAGGGCTACACCTTC.

The chain is built from TRBV4-1 and TRBJ1-2, with 11 bases that match TRBD1. The V and J ends lost 4 bases and 2 bases, in that order; junction bases with no gene match: 6. This CDR3 spans 16 amino acids. Germline V gene lookup returns CDR1 MGHRA and CDR2 YSYEKL. DNA of the CDR3: TGCGCCAGCAGCCCAAAAGGGACAGGGGGAAACTATGGCTACACCTTC. Translating it yields CASSPKGTGGNYGYTF.

V gene TRBV6-2 or TRBV6-3 combines with J gene TRBJ2-3, with D possibly being TRBD2 (5 bases). CDR1 and CDR2 from the germline V gene are MNHEY and SVGEGT. Trimming stripped 2 bases from V and 0 bases from J, with 12 bases between. The CDR3 contains 16 residues. The CDR3 spells CASSYTASRSTDTQYF. The CDR3 DNA is TGTGCCAGCAGTTACACGGCTAGCCGTAGCACAGATACGCAGTATTTT.

V gene TRBV2 combines with J gene TRBJ1-2, with 8 bases aligning to TRBD1. The germline V gene has CDR1 SNHLY and CDR2 FYNNEI. J lost 3 bases, V lost 4 bases, and 1 base had no gene match. The CDR3 consists of 13 residues. The CDR3 reads CASSVQGDYGYTF. DNA of the CDR3: TGTGCCAGCAGTGTACAGGGGGACTATGGCTACACCTTC.

The chain uses TRBV14 and TRBJ2-1; 12 bases fit TRBD2. The V and J ends lost 2 bases and 3 bases, in that order; junction bases with no gene match: 8. CDR1 SGHDN and CDR2 FVKESK come from the germline V gene. The CDR3 spans 18 residues. CDR3 bases: TGTGCCAGCAGCCAACTGGAATTACTAGCGGGGGGCTACAATGAGCAGTTCTTC. Translating it yields CASSQLELLAGGYNEQFF. The full variable domain, in which reference TRBV14 and TRBJ2-1 provide the parts outside the CDR3, is EAGVTQFPSHSVIEKGQTVTLRCDPISGHDNLYWYRRVMGKEIKFLLHFVKESKQDESGMPNNRFLAERTGGTYSTLKVQPAELEDSGVYFCASSQLELLAGGYNEQFFGPGTRLTVL.

This chain joins TRBV18 and TRBJ2-1, with TRBD1 matching 10 bases. V was clipped by 1 base and J by 4 bases; unmatched bases: 7. The germline V gene encodes CDR1 KGHSH and CDR2 LQKENI. The CDR3 is 17 amino acids. CDR3 in DNA: TGTGCCAGCTCACCACGGCCGGGACAGGGGTATTACAATGAGCAGTTCTTC. It is translated as CASSPRPGQGYYNEQFF. The full variable domain, rest sourced from reference TRBV18 and TRBJ2-1, is NAGVMQNPRHLVRRRGQEARLRCSPMKGHSHVYWYRQLPEEGLKFMVYLQKENIIDESGMPKERFSAEFPKEGPSILRIQQVVRGDSAAYFCASSPRPGQGYYNEQFFGPGTRLTVL.

V and J are TRBV5-5 and TRBJ2-5; 10 nucleotides align to TRBD1. With V trimmed by 2 bases and J by 5 bases, 6 bases remained unmatched. The CDR3 is made up of 15 amino acids. Germline V CDR1 and CDR2: SGHKS, YYEKEE (reference sequence). CDR3 DNA: TGTGCCAGCAGCTTACTGACAGGGGGCAAGGAGACCCAGTACTTC. Protein: CASSLLTGGKETQYF.

This clone was recorded a few times. The V and J genes are TRBV7-2 and TRBJ2-2, with 7 positions matching TRBD2. Germline CDR1 reads SGHTA; CDR2 reads FQGNSA. V was clipped by 5 bases and J by 1 base; unmatched bases: 7. This CDR3 contains 16 residues. The CDR3 is CASSPRERGNTGELFF. The CDR3 nucleotides are TGTGCCAGCAGCCCCAGGGAGCGGGGGAACACCGGGGAGCTGTTTTTT.

The rearrangement uses TRBV27 and TRBJ2-7; D possibly corresponds to TRBD1 (6 bases). The germline V gene has CDR1 MNHEY and CDR2 SMNVEV (reference sequence). The V end was cut by 5 bases, the J end by 5 bases, with 19 bases between. This CDR3 is built from 15 residues. The DNA for the CDR3 is TGTGCCAGCAGTCCACGGGACAATCACGGGCACGAGCAGTACTTC. Protein: CASSPRDNHGHEQYF.

This chain uses TRBV3-1 (or the pseudogene TRBV3-2) with TRBJ1-1; D ambiguous. CDR1 and CDR2 from the germline V gene are LGHDT and YNNKEL (reference sequence). CDR3 length equals 15 residues. V was pared by 0 bases and J by 4 bases, with 12 bases between. CDR3 DNA sequence: TGTGCCAGCAGCCAAGATGTGGGTGAGGGCACTGAAGCTTTCTTT. It specifies CASSQDVGEGTEAFF.

This sequence joins TRBV18 and TRBJ2-2; tentative D call: TRBD1 (5 bases). This CDR3 comprises 14 residues. CDR1 is KGHSH, CDR2 LQKENI, per germline. The V gene lost 1 base and the J gene lost 6 bases, with 9 bases spanning the gap. The CDR3 region has the DNA TGTGCCAGCTCACCACAAGACAGATCCGGGGAGCTGTTTTTT. Translating it yields CASSPQDRSGELFF.

The chain combines TRBV3-1 (or the pseudogene TRBV3-2) with TRBJ2-2; TRBD1 is a possible D gene (6 bases). The CDR3 covers 14 residues. Trimming shortened V by 8 bases and J by 1 base, and 11 bases separated the two germline ends. CDR1 LGHDT and CDR2 YNNKEL come from the germline V gene (reference sequence). CDR3 coding DNA: TGTGCCAGCTGCCGGGACAAGAACACCGGGGAGCTGTTTTTT. Translation: CASCRDKNTGELFF.

The genes are TRBV6-2 or TRBV6-3 and TRBJ2-2, with no clear D. The CDR3 extends over 12 amino acids. Germline V lookup: CDR1 MNHEY, CDR2 SVGEGT. V was cut by 5 bases and J by 7 bases, with 8 bases left in between. The CDR3 coding sequence is TGTGCCAGCAGTGGGCATATCGGGGAGCTGTTTTTT. This sequence encodes CASSGHIGELFF.

This rearrangement joins TRBV30 to TRBJ2-5, with TRBD2 matching 7 bases. Losses at the gene ends were 2 bases for V and 5 bases for J; bases not matched to a gene: 2. The CDR3 extends over 12 amino acids. Germline CDR1 GTSNPN, CDR2 SVGIG (reference sequence). The CDR3 sequence is CAWSLGGETQYF. The CDR3 region has the DNA TGTGCCTGGAGTCTGGGGGGGGAGACCCAGTACTTC.

The V and J genes are TRBV2 and TRBJ2-2, with D uncertain. V lost 4 bases to trimming and J lost 4 bases, with 7 bases between them. The CDR3 extends over 13 amino acids. CDR1 and CDR2 (germline): SNHLY, FYNNEI. The CDR3 loop is CASSGRATGELFF. CDR3 DNA: TGTGCCAGCAGTGGGAGAGCCACCGGGGAGCTGTTTTTT.

The V call is TRBV9, the J call TRBJ1-1; D remains ambiguous. The CDR3 covers 16 residues. The germline V and J ends were trimmed by 0 bases and 4 bases, with 16 bases remaining between them. Germline assignment: CDR1 SGDLS and CDR2 YYNGEE. This chain's CDR3 is CASSVERDPGSTEAFF. Written as DNA, the CDR3 is TGTGCCAGCAGCGTAGAACGGGATCCCGGGAGCACTGAAGCTTTCTTT.

The CDR3 loop is CASSDPGTGRTGELFF. The CDR3 DNA follows: TGTGCCAGCAGTGACCCCGGGACAGGACGGACCGGGGAGCTGTTTTTT. This sequence joins TRBV25-1 and TRBJ2-2, with TRBD1 matching 8 bases. The CDR3 loop spans 16 amino acids. Per the germline V gene, CDR1 is MGHDK and CDR2 is SYGVNS. Trimming took 3 bases from V and 5 from J; bases not matched to a gene: 8. Drawing the rest from reference TRBV25-1 and TRBJ2-2, the complete variable domain is EADIYQTPRYLVIGTGKKITLECSQTMGHDKMYWYQQDPGMELHLIHYSYGVNSTEKGDLSSESTVSRIRTEHFPLTLESARPSHTSQYLCASSDPGTGRTGELFFGEGSRLTVL.

V is TRBV3-1 (or the pseudogene TRBV3-2) and J is TRBJ1-2, with TRBD1 matching over 8 bases. J gave up 8 bases and V 6 bases, and 8 bases lay outside the gene matches. This CDR3 spans 13 amino acids. Germline lookup yields CDR1 LGHDT and CDR2 YNNKEL (reference sequence). CDR3 amino acids: CASRPGTGTGYTF. Here the CDR3 DNA reads TGTGCCAGCAGACCCGGGACAGGTACAGGCTACACCTTC.

This chain uses TRBV19 with TRBJ2-4, with 7 positions matching TRBD2. The CDR3 totals 15 residues. The germline gives CDR1 LNHDA, CDR2 SQIVND (reference sequence). Unmatched junction bases numbered 12, after V lost 5 bases and J lost 8 bases. The CDR3 sequence is CASSSPGGLRDIQYF. The CDR3 region has the DNA TGTGCCAGTAGTTCCCCGGGGGGATTGAGAGACATTCAGTACTTC.

The rearrangement links TRBV9 to TRBJ2-2; 9 bases map to TRBD2. This CDR3 is built from 15 residues. The germline V gene encodes CDR1 SGDLS and CDR2 YYNGEE. With 2 bases clipped from V and 5 bases from J, the junction kept 4 bases outside the gene matches. The DNA of the CDR3 is TGTGCCAGCAGCGTCTTAGCGGGGGTTACCGGGGAGCTGTTTTTT. As protein: CASSVLAGVTGELFF.

The chain has TRBV6-6 and TRBJ1-2, with D possibly TRBD1 on 5 matching bases. CDR1 and CDR2 from the germline V gene are MNHNY and SVGAGI (reference sequence). The V gene lost 0 bases and the J gene lost 6 bases, with 11 bases spanning the gap. The length of the CDR3 is 14 residues. The CDR3 DNA follows: TGTGCCAGCAGTTACTCGGGGGGAGGGGATGGCTACACCTTC. This codes for CASSYSGGGDGYTF.

V gene TRBV4-2 combines with J gene TRBJ1-1; possible D gene TRBD1, 6 bases. The CDR3 contains 14 residues. V gave up 0 bases and J gave up 3 bases, with 8 bases separating them. The germline V gene encodes CDR1 LGHNA and CDR2 YNFKEQ. In DNA form, the CDR3 reads TGTGCCAGCAGCCAAGATAACAGGGACACTGAAGCTTTCTTT. Residues: CASSQDNRDTEAFF.

The V gene is TRBV6-2 or TRBV6-3, the J gene TRBJ2-5, with 9 bases fitting TRBD2. The germline V gene encodes CDR1 MNHEY and CDR2 SVGEGT. V shed 2 bases and J 4 bases; nucleotides not matched to a gene: 8. The CDR3 has 16 residues. CDR3 sequence (DNA): TGTGCCAGCAGTTACGATAGTGCGGGGGGGCCAGAGACCCAGTACTTC. Translating gives CASSYDSAGGPETQYF.

The rearrangement links TRBV19 to TRBJ1-1; TRBD1 might be the D (6 bases). Per the germline V gene, CDR1 is LNHDA and CDR2 is SQIVND (reference sequence). V shed 7 bases and J shed 7 bases, with 13 bases lying between them. The CDR3 runs to 12 residues. For the CDR3, the DNA is TGTGCCAGTAAACAGGGCCGGGGTGAAGCTTTCTTT. This encodes CASKQGRGEAFF.

The rearrangement uses TRBV19 and TRBJ2-7; D is uncertain. The CDR3 totals 13 residues. The germline V and J ends were trimmed by 6 bases and 3 bases, with 12 bases remaining between them. Germline CDR1 and CDR2: LNHDA and SQIVND (reference sequence). The CDR3 sequence is CASSSTPFYEQYF. CDR3 DNA sequence: TGTGCCAGTAGCTCGACTCCTTTCTACGAGCAGTACTTC.